This T cell receptor (beta chain) was recorded in a study of shared clonotypes between healthy human individuals. Worth noting for this clone: The target antigen is unknown.

Per the original methods: From ImmunoSEQ came sequences covering only the junction and carrying no quality scores, so filtering differed. Generated by immunoSEQ multiplex PCR, the TCRdb table keeps only in-frame clones and is missing some. V and J calls plus clone size are reproduced from that table; the DNA served to infer D and trimming. Of some 1,600,000 clones listed, approximately 98% are singletons. Researchers partitioned CD4+ cells into CD45RA+ naive and CD45RA-negative memory subsets. The CDR3 loop spans 16 amino acids. The V gene end was trimmed by 0 bases and the J gene end by 7 bases; junction bases not matched to a gene: 11. The germline V gene encodes CDR1 MGHRA and CDR2 YSYEKL. Study results and limitations: Among non-shared clonotypes, generation probabilities were lower than among those shared by all four donors.

The sequence was collected from a man aged 25 to 40 in good health. Sequencing was performed on naive CD4+ T cells sorted from blood. Subset denoted: CD45RA+ positively selected. The chain uses TRBV4-1 and TRBJ2-5, with TRBD1 matching 7 bases. Here the CDR3 reads CASSQEGGLWVGTQYF. DNA for the CDR3: TGCGCCAGCAGCCAAGAAGGGGGCTTGTGGGTGGGGACCCAGTACTTC.